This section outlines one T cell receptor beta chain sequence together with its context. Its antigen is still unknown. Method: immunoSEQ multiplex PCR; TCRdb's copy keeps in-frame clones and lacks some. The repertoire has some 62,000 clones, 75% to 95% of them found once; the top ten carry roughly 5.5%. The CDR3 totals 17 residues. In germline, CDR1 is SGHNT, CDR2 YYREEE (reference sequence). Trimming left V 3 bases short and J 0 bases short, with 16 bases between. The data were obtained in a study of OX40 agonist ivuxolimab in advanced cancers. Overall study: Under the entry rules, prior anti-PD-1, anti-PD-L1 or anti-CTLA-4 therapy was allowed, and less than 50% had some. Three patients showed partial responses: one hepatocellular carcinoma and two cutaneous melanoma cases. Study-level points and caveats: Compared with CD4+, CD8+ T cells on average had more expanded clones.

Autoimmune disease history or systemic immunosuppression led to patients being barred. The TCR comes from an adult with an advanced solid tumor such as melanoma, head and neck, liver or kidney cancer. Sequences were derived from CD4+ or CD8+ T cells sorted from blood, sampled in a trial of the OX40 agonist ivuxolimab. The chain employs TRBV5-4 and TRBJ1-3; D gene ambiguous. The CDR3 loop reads CASSSGPTATSGNTIYF. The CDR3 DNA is TGTGCCAGCAGCTCCGGGCCTACAGCAACCTCTGGAAACACCATATATTTT.